The 13 T cell receptor beta chains presented below share a single source sample, sequenced in a study of cytomegalovirus exposure and HLA in healthy donors. The primer mix had 60 Vbeta and 13 Jbeta primers. Produced via immunoSEQ multiplex PCR; TCRdb's table is partial and in-frame only. There are around 200,000 clones in the sample; roughly three quarters occur only once, and 1.6% lies in the top ten. Sequencing was performed on PBMCs. These receptors all come from a woman between 18 and 29 years old in good health and CMV-seronegative.

The chain couples TRBV14 to TRBJ2-7; possible D gene TRBD1, 7 bases. The CDR3 sequence is 18 residues long. The germline gives CDR1 SGHDN, CDR2 FVKESK. V gave up 0 bases and J gave up 6 bases, with 24 bases separating them. CDR3 region: CASSQEIGGGGYLVEQYF. The DNA of the CDR3 is TGTGCCAGCAGCCAAGAGATAGGTGGAGGGGGCTATTTGGTCGAGCAGTACTTC.

The count of this clone is one. The V and J genes are TRBV5-1 and TRBJ1-5, with D tentatively TRBD1 (5 bases). The CDR3 runs to 15 residues. Per germline, CDR1 SGHRS and CDR2 YFSETQ. Trimming pared 7 bases from V and 6 bases from J, leaving 20 bases between. CDR3: CASATKTGGLQPQHF. The DNA of the CDR3 is TGCGCCAGCGCTACAAAGACGGGGGGACTTCAGCCCCAGCATTTT.

J is TRBJ2-3 and V is TRBV6-1; a possible D gene is TRBD2 (5 bases). In germline, CDR1 is MNHNS, CDR2 SASEGT. This CDR3 has 14 amino acids. V was pared by 1 base and J by 7 bases, with 12 bases between. CDR3 sequence (DNA): TGTGCCAGCAGTGAAGGTTTTGGCGGGCATACGCAGTATTTT. Amino acids: CASSEGFGGHTQYF.

The genes are TRBV2 and TRBJ2-7; TRBD2 aligns across 9 bases. After removal of 4 bases from V and 4 bases from J, the junction contained 5 bases not matched to a gene. This CDR3 contains 14 residues. Germline assignment: CDR1 SNHLY and CDR2 FYNNEI. Here the CDR3 DNA reads TGTGCCAGCAGTGGGGCTAGCGGGGCTTACGAGCAGTACTTC. Translated, it gives CASSGASGAYEQYF.

V is TRBV29-1 and J is TRBJ2-1; 15 nucleotides agree with TRBD2. Germline V gene lookup returns CDR1 SQVTM and CDR2 ANQGSEA. The CDR3 spans 14 residues. V dropped 7 bases and J dropped 9; count of bases not matched to a gene: 7. This CDR3 reads CSARTSGRVGEQFF. CDR3 DNA: TGCAGCGCCCGGACTAGCGGGAGGGTTGGTGAGCAGTTCTTC.

The gene calls are TRBV19 and TRBJ1-5; 7 bases align to TRBD1. There are 15 residues in the CDR3. Germline loops: CDR1 LNHDA, CDR2 SQIVND (reference sequence). V lost 1 base to trimming and J lost 1 base; unmatched junction nucleotides: 1. The CDR3 DNA sequence: TGTGCCAGTAGTATAGTAGGGGGCAGCAATCAGCCCCAGCATTTT. Protein product: CASSIVGGSNQPQHF. The whole variable domain, filled in from reference TRBV19 and TRBJ1-5, reads DGGITQSPKYLFRKEGQNVTLSCEQNLNHDAMYWYRQDPGQGLRLIYYSQIVNDFQKGDIAEGYSVSREKKESFPLTVTSAQKNPTAFYLCASSIVGGSNQPQHFGDGTRLSIL.

This clone was observed a handful of times. The gene calls are TRBV5-6 and TRBJ1-5; no definite D call. Germline V lookup: CDR1 SGHDT, CDR2 YYEEEE. The CDR3 is 14 amino acids. Trimming stripped 2 bases from V and 3 bases from J, with 9 bases between. The DNA for the CDR3 is TGTGCCAGCAGCTTAGGCGGCACCAATCAGCCCCAGCATTTT. Translating it yields CASSLGGTNQPQHF.

This chain links TRBV5-6 with TRBJ1-6, with D uncertain. The germline CDR1 and CDR2 sequences are SGHDT and YYEEEE. The CDR3 covers 15 residues. Trimming took off 2 bases at V and 7 bases at J, with 13 bases between the two ends. CDR3 loop: CASSFGSSTNSPLHF. Written as DNA, the CDR3 is TGTGCCAGCAGCTTTGGTAGCAGTACCAATTCACCCCTCCACTTT.

The table lists this clone with a few counts. The chain is built from TRBV6-6 and TRBJ1-3; D possibly corresponds to TRBD1 (5 bases). Trimming pared 6 bases from V and 4 bases from J, leaving 10 bases between. Germline V CDR1 and CDR2: MNHNY, SVGAGI (reference sequence). This CDR3 is 13 amino acids long. The CDR3 nucleotides are TGTGCCAGCAGCCCAGGGTTAGGAAACACCATATATTTT. Amino acid sequence: CASSPGLGNTIYF.

In DNA, the CDR3 is TGTGCCTGGTCCAGGACAGGGTTAATACGAGGCTACACCTTC. It yields the protein CAWSRTGLIRGYTF. The rearrangement uses TRBV30 and TRBJ1-2; 8 nucleotides line up with TRBD1. Losses at the gene ends were 5 bases for V and 8 bases for J; bases not matched to a gene: 13. Germline lookup yields CDR1 GTSNPN and CDR2 SVGIG (reference sequence). There are 14 residues in the CDR3.

This chain uses TRBV19 with TRBJ1-2; possibly TRBD1 for D (6 bases). The V end lost 10 bases, the J end lost 7 bases, and 16 bases lay between the germline ends. The CDR3 is 12 amino acids. CDR1 and CDR2 (germline): LNHDA, SQIVND (reference sequence). CDR3 coding DNA: TGTGCCACCCACAGGGTCCTTGGTGGCTACACCTTC. Protein sequence: CATHRVLGGYTF.

A few counts support this clone. This chain uses TRBV13 with TRBJ2-2; 7 positions agree with TRBD1. CDR1 and CDR2 (germline): PRHDT, FYEKMQ (reference sequence). The CDR3 has 15 amino acids. Unmatched junction bases numbered 4, after V lost 6 bases and J lost 0 bases. CDR3 amino acids: CASRPGQTNTGELFF. DNA of the CDR3: TGTGCCAGCAGACCGGGACAGACGAACACCGGGGAGCTGTTTTTT. The full variable domain, in which reference TRBV13 and TRBJ2-2 provide the parts outside the CDR3, is AAGVIQSPRHLIKEKRETATLKCYPIPRHDTVYWYQQGPGQDPQFLISFYEKMQSDKGSIPDRFSAQQFSDYHSELNMSSLELGDSALYFCASRPGQTNTGELFFGEGSRLTVL.

In DNA form, the CDR3 reads TGTGCCAGCAGCCAAGATCGACTCATATGGAGCAGCCTAGTTGGGGCCAACGTCCTGACTTTC. Protein sequence: CASSQDRLIWSSLVGANVLTF. V gene TRBV14 combines with J gene TRBJ2-6; D not certain. Germline V gene data show CDR1 as SGHDN and CDR2 as FVKESK. Trimming removed 0 bases at V and 3 bases at J, with 24 bases between. CDR3 length: 21 amino acids.